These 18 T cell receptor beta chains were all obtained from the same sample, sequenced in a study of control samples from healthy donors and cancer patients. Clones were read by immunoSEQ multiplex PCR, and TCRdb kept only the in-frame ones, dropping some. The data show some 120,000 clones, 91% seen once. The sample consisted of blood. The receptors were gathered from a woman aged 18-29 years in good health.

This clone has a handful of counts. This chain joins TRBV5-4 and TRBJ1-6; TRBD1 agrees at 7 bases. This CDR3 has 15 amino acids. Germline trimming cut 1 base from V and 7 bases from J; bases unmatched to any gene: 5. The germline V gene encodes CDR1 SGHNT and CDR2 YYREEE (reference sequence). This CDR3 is CASSLSGQMNSPLHF. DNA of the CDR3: TGTGCCAGCAGCTTGTCGGGACAGATGAATTCACCCCTCCACTTT.

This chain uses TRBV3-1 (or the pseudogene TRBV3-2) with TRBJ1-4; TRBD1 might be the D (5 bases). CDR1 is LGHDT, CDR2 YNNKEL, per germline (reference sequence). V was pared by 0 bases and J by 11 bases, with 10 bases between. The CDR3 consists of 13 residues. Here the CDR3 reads CASSQDREGKLFF. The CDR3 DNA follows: TGTGCCAGCAGCCAAGATCGTGAGGGGAAACTGTTTTTT.

CDR3 protein: CASSGEGRVNQPQHF. The DNA for the CDR3 is TGTGCCAGCTCAGGAGAGGGGCGAGTCAATCAGCCCCAGCATTTT. The chain combines TRBV18 with TRBJ1-5; perhaps TRBD1 as D (5 bases). This CDR3 spans 15 amino acids. From germline, CDR1 is KGHSH and CDR2 LQKENI. The germline V and J ends were trimmed by 5 bases and 3 bases, with 14 bases remaining between them.

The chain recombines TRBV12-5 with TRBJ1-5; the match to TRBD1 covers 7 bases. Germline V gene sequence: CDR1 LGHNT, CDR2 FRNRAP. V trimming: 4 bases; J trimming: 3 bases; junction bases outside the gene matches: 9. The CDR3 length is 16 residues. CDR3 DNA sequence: TGTGCTAGTGGTTCATCCCTGACAGGGACCAATCAGCCCCAGCATTTT. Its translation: CASGSSLTGTNQPQHF.

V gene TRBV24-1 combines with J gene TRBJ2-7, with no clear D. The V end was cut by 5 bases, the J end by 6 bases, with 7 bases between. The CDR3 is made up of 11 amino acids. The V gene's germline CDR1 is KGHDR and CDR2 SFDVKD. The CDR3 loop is CATSVFSEQYF. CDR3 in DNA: TGTGCCACCAGTGTTTTCTCCGAGCAGTACTTC.

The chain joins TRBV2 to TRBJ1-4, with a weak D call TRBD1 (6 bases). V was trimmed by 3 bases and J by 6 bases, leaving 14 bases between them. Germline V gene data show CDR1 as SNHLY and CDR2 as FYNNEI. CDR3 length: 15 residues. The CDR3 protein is CASSEIQGGDEKLFF. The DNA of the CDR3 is TGTGCCAGCAGTGAGATACAGGGAGGAGATGAAAAACTGTTTTTT.

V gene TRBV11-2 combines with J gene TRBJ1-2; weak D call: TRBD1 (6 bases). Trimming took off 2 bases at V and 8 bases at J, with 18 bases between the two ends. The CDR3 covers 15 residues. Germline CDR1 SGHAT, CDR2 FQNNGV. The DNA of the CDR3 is TGTGCCAGCAGCTTAACTGGGGGGCTGTCCTTGGGCTACACCTTC. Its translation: CASSLTGGLSLGYTF.

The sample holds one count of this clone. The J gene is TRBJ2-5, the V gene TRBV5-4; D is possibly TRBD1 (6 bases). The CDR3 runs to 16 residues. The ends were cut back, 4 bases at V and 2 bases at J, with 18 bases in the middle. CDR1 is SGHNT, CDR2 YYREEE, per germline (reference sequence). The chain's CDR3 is CASSRRTAPTQETQYF. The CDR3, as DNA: TGTGCCAGCAGCCGTCGGACAGCCCCGACTCAAGAGACCCAGTACTTC.

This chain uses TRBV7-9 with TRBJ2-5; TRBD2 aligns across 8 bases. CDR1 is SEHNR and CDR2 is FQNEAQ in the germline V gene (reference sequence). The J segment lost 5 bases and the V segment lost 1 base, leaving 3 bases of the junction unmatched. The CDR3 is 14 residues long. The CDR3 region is CASSLVGTRETQYF. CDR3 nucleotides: TGTGCCAGCAGCTTAGTGGGGACTAGGGAGACCCAGTACTTC.

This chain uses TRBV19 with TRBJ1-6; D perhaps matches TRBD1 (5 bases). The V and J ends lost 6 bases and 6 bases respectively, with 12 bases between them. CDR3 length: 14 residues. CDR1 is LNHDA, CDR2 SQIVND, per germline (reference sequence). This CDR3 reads CASSRRQSNSPLHF. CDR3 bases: TGTGCCAGTAGCCGCCGACAGTCTAATTCACCCCTCCACTTT.

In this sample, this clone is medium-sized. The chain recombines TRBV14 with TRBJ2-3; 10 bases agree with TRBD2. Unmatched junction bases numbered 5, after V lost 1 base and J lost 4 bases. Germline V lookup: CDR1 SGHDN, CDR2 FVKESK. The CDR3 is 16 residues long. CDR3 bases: TGTGCCAGCAGCCAAGTCGCTAGCGGGGGCGCAGATACGCAGTATTTT. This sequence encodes CASSQVASGGADTQYF.

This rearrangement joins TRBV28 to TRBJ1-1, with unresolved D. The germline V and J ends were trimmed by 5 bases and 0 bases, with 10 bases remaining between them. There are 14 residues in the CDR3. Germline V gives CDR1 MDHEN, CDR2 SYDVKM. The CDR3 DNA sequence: TGTGCCAGCAGTCCCCCCACTGTGAACACTGAAGCTTTCTTT. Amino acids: CASSPPTVNTEAFF.

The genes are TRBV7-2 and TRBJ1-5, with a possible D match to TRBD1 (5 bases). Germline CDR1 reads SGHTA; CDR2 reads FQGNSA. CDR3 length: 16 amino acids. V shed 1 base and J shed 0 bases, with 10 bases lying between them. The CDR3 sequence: CASSLVGTASNQPQHF. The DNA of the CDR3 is TGTGCCAGCAGCTTAGTGGGGACGGCTAGCAATCAGCCCCAGCATTTT.

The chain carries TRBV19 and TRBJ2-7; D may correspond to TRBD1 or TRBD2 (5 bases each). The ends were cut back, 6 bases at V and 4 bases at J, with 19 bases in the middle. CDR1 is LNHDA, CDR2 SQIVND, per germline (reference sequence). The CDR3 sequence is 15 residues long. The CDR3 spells CASSRRDAGKYEQYF. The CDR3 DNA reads TGTGCCAGTAGCCGACGGGACGCCGGAAAATACGAGCAGTACTTC. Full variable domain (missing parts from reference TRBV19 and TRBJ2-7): DGGITQSPKYLFRKEGQNVTLSCEQNLNHDAMYWYRQDPGQGLRLIYYSQIVNDFQKGDIAEGYSVSREKKESFPLTVTSAQKNPTAFYLCASSRRDAGKYEQYFGPGTRLTVT.

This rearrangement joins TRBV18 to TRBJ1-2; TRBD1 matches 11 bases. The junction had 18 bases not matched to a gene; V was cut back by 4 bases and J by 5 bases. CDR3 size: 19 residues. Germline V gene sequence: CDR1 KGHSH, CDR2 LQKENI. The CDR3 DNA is TGTGCCAGCTCACTCAATGCCGGGACAGGGGGAATTGAGCCTTATGGCTACACCTTC. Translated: CASSLNAGTGGIEPYGYTF.

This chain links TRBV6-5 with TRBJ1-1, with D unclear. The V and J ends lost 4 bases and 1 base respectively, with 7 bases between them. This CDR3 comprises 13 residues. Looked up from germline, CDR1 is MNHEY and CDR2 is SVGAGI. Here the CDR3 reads CASSSEENTEAFF. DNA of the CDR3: TGTGCCAGCAGTTCAGAGGAGAACACTGAAGCTTTCTTT.

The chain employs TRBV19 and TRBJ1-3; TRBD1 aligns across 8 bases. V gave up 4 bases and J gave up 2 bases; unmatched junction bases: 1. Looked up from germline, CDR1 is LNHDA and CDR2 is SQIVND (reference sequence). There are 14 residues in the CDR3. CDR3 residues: CASSTDRAGNTIYF. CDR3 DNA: TGTGCCAGTAGTACGGACAGGGCTGGAAACACCATATATTTT.

CDR3 sequence (DNA): TGTGCCAGCAGTTCGATCAGGCGCTCCTACAATGAGCAGTTCTTC. It codes for CASSSIRRSYNEQFF. V gene TRBV27 combines with J gene TRBJ2-1; the D is unclear. CDR3 size: 15 residues. The germline V gene encodes CDR1 MNHEY and CDR2 SMNVEV (reference sequence). Trimming cost V 4 bases and J 0 bases, with 10 bases left between them.